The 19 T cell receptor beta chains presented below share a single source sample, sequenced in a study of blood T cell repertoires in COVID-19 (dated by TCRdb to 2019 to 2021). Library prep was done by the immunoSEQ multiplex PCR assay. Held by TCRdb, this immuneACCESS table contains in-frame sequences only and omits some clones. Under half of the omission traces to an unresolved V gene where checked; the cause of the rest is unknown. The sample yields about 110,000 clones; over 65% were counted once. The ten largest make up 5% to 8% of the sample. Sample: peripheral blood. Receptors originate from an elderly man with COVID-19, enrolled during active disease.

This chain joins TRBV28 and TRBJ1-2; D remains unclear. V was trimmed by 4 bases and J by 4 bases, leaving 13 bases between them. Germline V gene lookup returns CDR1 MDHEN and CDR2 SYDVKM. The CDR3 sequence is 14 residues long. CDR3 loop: CASSSRGGPYGYTF. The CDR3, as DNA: TGTGCCAGCAGTTCCCGGGGAGGACCCTATGGCTACACCTTC.

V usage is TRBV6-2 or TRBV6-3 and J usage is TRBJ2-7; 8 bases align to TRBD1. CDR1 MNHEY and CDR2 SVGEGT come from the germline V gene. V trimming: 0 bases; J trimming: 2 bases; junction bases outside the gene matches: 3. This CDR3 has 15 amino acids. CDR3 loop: CASSYSETGAYEQYF. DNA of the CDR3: TGTGCCAGCAGTTACTCCGAGACAGGGGCCTACGAGCAGTACTTC.

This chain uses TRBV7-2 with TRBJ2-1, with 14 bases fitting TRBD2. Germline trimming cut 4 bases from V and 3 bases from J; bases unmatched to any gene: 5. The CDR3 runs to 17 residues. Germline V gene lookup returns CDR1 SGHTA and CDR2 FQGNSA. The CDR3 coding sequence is TGTGCCAGCAGCTCGAGACTAGCGGGAGGGATCTACAATGAGCAGTTCTTC. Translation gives CASSSRLAGGIYNEQFF.

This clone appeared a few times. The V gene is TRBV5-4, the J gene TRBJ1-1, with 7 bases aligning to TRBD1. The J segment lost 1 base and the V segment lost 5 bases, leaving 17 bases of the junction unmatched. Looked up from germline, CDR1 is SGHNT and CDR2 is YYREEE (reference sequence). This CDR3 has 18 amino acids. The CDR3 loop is CASRTFPNDRVQNTEAFF. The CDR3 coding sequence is TGTGCCAGCAGGACCTTCCCAAACGACAGGGTTCAGAACACTGAAGCTTTCTTT. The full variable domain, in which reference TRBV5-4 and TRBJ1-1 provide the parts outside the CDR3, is ETGVTQSPTHLIKTRGQQVTLRCSSQSGHNTVSWYQQALGQGPQFIFQYYREEENGRGNFPPRFSGLQFPNYSSELNVNALELDDSALYLCASRTFPNDRVQNTEAFFGQGTRLTVV.

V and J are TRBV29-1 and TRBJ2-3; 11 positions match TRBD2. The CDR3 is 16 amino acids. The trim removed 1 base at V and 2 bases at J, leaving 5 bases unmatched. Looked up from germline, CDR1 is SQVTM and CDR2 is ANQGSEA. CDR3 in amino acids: CSVEGSGRGYTDTQYF. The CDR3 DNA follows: TGCAGCGTTGAAGGTAGCGGGAGGGGGTACACAGATACGCAGTATTTT.

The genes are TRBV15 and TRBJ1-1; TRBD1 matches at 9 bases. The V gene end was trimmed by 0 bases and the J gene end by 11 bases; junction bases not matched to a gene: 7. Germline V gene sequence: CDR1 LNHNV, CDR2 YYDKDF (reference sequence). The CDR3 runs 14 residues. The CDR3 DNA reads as TGTGCCACCAGCAGAGAAAGACAGGGGGGCGCTGCTTTCTTT. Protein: CATSRERQGGAAFF.

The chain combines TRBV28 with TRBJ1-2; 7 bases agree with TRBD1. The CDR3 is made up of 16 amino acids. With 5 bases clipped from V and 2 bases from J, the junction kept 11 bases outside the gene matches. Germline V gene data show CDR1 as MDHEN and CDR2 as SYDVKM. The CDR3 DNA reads TGTGCCAGCAGTCATCACACAGGGGCGACAAACTATGGCTACACCTTC. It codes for CASSHHTGATNYGYTF.

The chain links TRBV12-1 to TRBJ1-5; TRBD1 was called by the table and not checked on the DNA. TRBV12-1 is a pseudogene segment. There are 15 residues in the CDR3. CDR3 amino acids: CASSFDRALNQPQHF. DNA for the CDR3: TGTGCCAGCAGCTTTGACAGGGCCTTAAATCAGCCCCAGCATTTT.

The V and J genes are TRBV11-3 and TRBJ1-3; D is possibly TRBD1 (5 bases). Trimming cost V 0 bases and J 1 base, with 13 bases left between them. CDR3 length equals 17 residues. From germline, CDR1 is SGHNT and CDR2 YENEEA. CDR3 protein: CASSLDPDKGSGNTIYF. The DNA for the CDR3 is TGTGCCAGCAGCTTAGATCCGGACAAGGGGTCTGGAAACACCATATATTTT.

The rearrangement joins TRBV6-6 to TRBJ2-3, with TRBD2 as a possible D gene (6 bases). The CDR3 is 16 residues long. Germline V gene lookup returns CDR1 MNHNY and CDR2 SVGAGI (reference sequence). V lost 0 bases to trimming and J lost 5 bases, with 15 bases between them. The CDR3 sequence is CASSYSPGSGQDTQYF. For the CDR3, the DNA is TGTGCCAGCAGTTACTCTCCCGGGAGTGGGCAAGATACGCAGTATTTT.

For the CDR3, the DNA is TGTGCAGTGGGCAGCTCCTATAATTCACCCCTCCACTTT. Residues: CAVGSSYNSPLHF. The rearrangement uses TRBV6-5 and TRBJ1-6; D gene unclear. The CDR3 runs 13 residues. Germline V CDR1 and CDR2: MNHEY, SVGAGI.

The DNA for the CDR3 is TGTGCCAGCAGCCCCTACGGACAGGGTAGTCAGCCCCAGCATTTT. This sequence encodes CASSPYGQGSQPQHF. The chain joins TRBV3-1 (or the pseudogene TRBV3-2) to TRBJ1-5, with TRBD1 matching over 8 bases. The V gene end was trimmed by 4 bases and the J gene end by 6 bases; junction bases not matched to a gene: 8. CDR3 length equals 15 residues. Germline V CDR1 and CDR2: LGHDT, YNNKEL (reference sequence).

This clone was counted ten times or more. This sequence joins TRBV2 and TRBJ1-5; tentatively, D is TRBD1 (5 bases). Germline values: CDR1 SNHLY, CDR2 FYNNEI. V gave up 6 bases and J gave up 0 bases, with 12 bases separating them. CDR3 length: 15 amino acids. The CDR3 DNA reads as TGTGCCAGCAGGAACGACAGTTATAGCAATCAGCCCCAGCATTTT. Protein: CASRNDSYSNQPQHF.

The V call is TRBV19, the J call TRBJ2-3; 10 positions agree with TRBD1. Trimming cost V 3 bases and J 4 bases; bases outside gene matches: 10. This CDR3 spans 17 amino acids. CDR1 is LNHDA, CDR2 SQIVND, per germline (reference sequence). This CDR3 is CASSIGTGVFGADTQYF. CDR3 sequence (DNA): TGTGCCAGTAGTATTGGGACAGGGGTGTTTGGCGCAGATACGCAGTATTTT.

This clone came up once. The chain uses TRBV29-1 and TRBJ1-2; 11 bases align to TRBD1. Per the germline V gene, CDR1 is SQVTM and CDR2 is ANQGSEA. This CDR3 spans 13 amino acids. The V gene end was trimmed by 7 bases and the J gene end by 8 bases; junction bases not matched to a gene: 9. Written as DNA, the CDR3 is TGCAGCGCTATCCGGACAGGGGGCAAGGGCTACACCTTC. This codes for CSAIRTGGKGYTF.

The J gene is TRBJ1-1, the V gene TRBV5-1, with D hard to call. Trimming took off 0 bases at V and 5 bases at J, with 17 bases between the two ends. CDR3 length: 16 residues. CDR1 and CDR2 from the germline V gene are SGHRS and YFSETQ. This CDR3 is CASSLAGRYTGTEAFF. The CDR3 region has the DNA TGCGCCAGCAGCTTGGCCGGGAGGTATACCGGAACTGAAGCTTTCTTT.

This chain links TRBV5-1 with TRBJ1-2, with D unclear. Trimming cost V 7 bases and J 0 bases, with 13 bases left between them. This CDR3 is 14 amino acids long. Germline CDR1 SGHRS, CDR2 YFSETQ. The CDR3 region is CASGRSVANYGYTF. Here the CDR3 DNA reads TGCGCCAGCGGTCGAAGCGTTGCTAACTATGGCTACACCTTC.

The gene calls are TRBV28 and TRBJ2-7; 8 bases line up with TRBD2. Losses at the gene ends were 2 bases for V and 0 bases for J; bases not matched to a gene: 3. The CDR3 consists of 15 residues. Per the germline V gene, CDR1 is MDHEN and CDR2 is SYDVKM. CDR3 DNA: TGTGCCAGCAGTTTAGGCGGGGGGAGCTCCTACGAGCAGTACTTC. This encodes CASSLGGGSSYEQYF.

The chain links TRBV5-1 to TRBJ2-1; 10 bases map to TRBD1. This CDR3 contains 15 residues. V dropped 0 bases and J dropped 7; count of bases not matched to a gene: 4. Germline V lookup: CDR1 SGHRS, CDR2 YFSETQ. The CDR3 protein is CASSLGGTGVNEQFF. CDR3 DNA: TGCGCCAGCAGCTTGGGCGGGACAGGGGTGAATGAGCAGTTCTTC. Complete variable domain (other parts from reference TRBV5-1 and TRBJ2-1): KAGVTQTPRYLIKTRGQQVTLSCSPISGHRSVSWYQQTPGQGLQFLFEYFSETQRNKGNFPGRFSGRQFSNSRSEMNVSTLELGDSALYLCASSLGGTGVNEQFFGPGTRLTVL.